This is a list of T cell receptor beta chains from one sample in a study of shared clonotypes between healthy human individuals. The table came from immunoSEQ multiplex PCR; TCRdb's copy has only in-frame clones and leaves some out. Of some 1.5 million clones listed, 95% to 99% are singletons. The sequenced sample was naive CD4+ T cells sorted from blood. These receptors originate from a man aged 30 to 39 in good health. Both conserved end residues are part of each CDR3.

v_gene	j_gene	len	CDR3aa
TRBV4-2	TRBJ2-5	15	CASSHAGASTETQYF
TRBV30	TRBJ2-1	14	CAWTRSQLGNEQFF
TRBV4-3	TRBJ2-1	16	CASSQEARTSLNEQFF
TRBV18	TRBJ2-2	16	CASSPRRGQMAGELFF
TRBV11-3	TRBJ2-3	13	CASSQHRTNTQYF
TRBV15	TRBJ2-4	13	CATSGGTKNIQYF
TRBV7-9	TRBJ1-3	15	CASSEGTSSGNTIYF
TRBV30	TRBJ2-7	12	CAWSRTSYEQYF
TRBV7-2	TRBJ1-5	15	CASSSGQGRDQPQHF
TRBV18	TRBJ2-1	16	CASSGTSLYQSAAEFF
TRBV9	TRBJ1-4	14	CASSAPGNGEKLFF
TRBV11-2	TRBJ1-3	14	CASSTTRSGNTIYF
TRBV7-9	TRBJ1-2	14	CASSLGGHNYGYTF
TRBV19	TRBJ2-3	13	CAGGSGSTDTQYF
TRBV15	TRBJ1-5	14	CATTSTGEGQPQHF
TRBV2	TRBJ2-3	15	CASEKGGGPTDTQYF
TRBV9	TRBJ1-5	15	CASSVGGAGNQPQHF
TRBV29-1	TRBJ2-7	15	CSVENGQVSSYEQYF
TRBV5-4	TRBJ2-1	15	CASSSPRTGTDEQFF
TRBV29-1	TRBJ2-3	16	CSATLGLAGGTDTQYF
TRBV6-1	TRBJ2-5	13	CASSERLKETQYF
TRBV6-5	TRBJ1-4	15	CASSGMIATNEKLFF